These 21 T cell receptor beta chains originate from one sample sequenced in a study of regulatory T cells in long-lasting Graves disease. Time point specified: newly diagnosed GD, antithyroid drugs for less than 3 months. The TCR library was prepared using RNA isolated from PBMCs. HTBI primers from iRepertoire and Arm-PCR of CDR3 regions yielded the TCR beta libraries. TCRdb re-derived calls from the multiplex PCR reads in MiXCR, one entry per CDR3 protein. The sample carries over 500,000 distinct CDR3 sequences, roughly 15% recorded once. The same specimen was also included in a second study, on T cells in Graves' hyperthyroidism and ophthalmopathy.

The sample here was peripheral blood mononuclear cells (PBMCs), taken at new diagnosis, from a patient treated with antithyroid drugs. Every receptor here comes from a young woman with Graves disease.

This clonotype was counted ten times or more. This chain joins TRBV6-2 or TRBV6-3 and TRBJ2-5; weak D call: TRBD1 (6 bases). Trimming stripped 7 bases from V and 1 base from J, with 13 bases between. Germline loops: CDR1 MNHEY, CDR2 SVGEGT. CDR3 size: 14 residues. The CDR3 reads CASTGQQAQETQYF. The CDR3 DNA sequence: TGTGCCAGCACCGGACAGCAAGCCCAAGAGACCCAGTACTTC.

This clonotype was counted only a few times. The CDR3 is CASSLGEGKQFF. The CDR3 nucleotides are TGCGCCAGCAGCTTGGGAGAGGGAAAGCAGTTCTTC. The chain links TRBV5-1 to TRBJ2-1, with D possibly matching TRBD2 (5 bases). CDR1 and CDR2 from the germline V gene are SGHRS and YFSETQ. V shed 0 bases and J shed 11 bases, with 9 bases lying between them. CDR3 length equals 12 residues.

As DNA, the CDR3 is TGTGCCAGCAGGGGACTGAGGGGATCACCCCTCCACTTT. It codes for CASRGLRGSPLHF. V is TRBV28 and J is TRBJ1-6; possible D gene TRBD1, 5 bases. V lost 6 bases and J 10 bases, leaving 13 bases between the germline ends. Germline V lookup: CDR1 MDHEN, CDR2 SYDVKM. CDR3 length: 13 residues.

J is TRBJ2-5 and V is TRBV12-3 or TRBV12-4; D remains ambiguous. Trimming took 5 bases from V and 2 from J, leaving 18 bases between them. The CDR3 has 16 amino acids. Here the CDR3 DNA reads TGTGCCAGCAGTCACGCTAGGTCGCAGTTACAAGAGACCCAGTACTTC. This translates into CASSHARSQLQETQYF.

In its sample, this clonotype was seen many times. This chain connects TRBV7-9 to TRBJ2-7; 7 bases match TRBD1. Germline CDR1 and CDR2: SEHNR and FQNEAQ (reference sequence). V lost 5 bases to trimming and J lost 6 bases; unmatched junction nucleotides: 7. The CDR3 sequence is 13 residues long. CDR3 DNA sequence: TGTGCCAGCAGCCCGATAGCAGGGGGCGAGCAGTACTTC. Translating gives CASSPIAGGEQYF.

Many counts were recorded for this clonotype. J is TRBJ2-3 and V is TRBV5-1; D unclear. The CDR3 loop spans 13 amino acids. Germline assignment: CDR1 SGHRS and CDR2 YFSETQ. V gave up 3 bases and J gave up 1 base, with 6 bases separating them. The CDR3 region is CASSWSGTDTQYF. CDR3 nucleotides: TGCGCCAGCAGCTGGAGTGGCACAGATACGCAGTATTTT.

The CDR3 sequence is CATSSRTTYGDTQYF. The CDR3 DNA is TGTGCCACCAGCAGTCGGACTACCTACGGAGATACGCAGTATTTT. The chain joins TRBV15 to TRBJ2-3, with D tentatively TRBD2 (6 bases). The CDR3 runs to 15 residues. The V gene lost 3 bases and the J gene lost 5 bases, with 15 bases spanning the gap. Germline V gene sequence: CDR1 LNHNV, CDR2 YYDKDF (reference sequence).

The chain recombines TRBV6-2 or TRBV6-3 with TRBJ2-7; D gene unclear. V was clipped by 5 bases and J by 3 bases, with 14 bases between them. This CDR3 is built from 14 residues. Per germline, CDR1 MNHEY and CDR2 SVGEGT. The CDR3 region has the DNA TGTGCCAGCAGTGAAGGACGTCATCTCTACGAGCAGTACTTC. Encoded protein: CASSEGRHLYEQYF.

There are a few counts of this clonotype. The rearrangement joins TRBV5-6 to TRBJ2-1, with D hard to call. Per the germline V gene, CDR1 is SGHDT and CDR2 is YYEEEE. The CDR3 spans 13 residues. V lost 0 bases and J 6 bases, leaving 7 bases between the germline ends. The CDR3 bases are TGTGCCAGCAGCTTGGGGGTTCCCAATGAGCAGTTCTTC. Translating gives CASSLGVPNEQFF.

On this clonotype itself: A junction end diverges from the germline sequence, so it may reflect a read error. V is TRBV7-9 and J is TRBJ2-1; D gene uncertain. This CDR3 has 16 residues. Germline loops: CDR1 SEHNR, CDR2 FQNEAQ (reference sequence). The CDR3 is CASLSLGQTSYIEQFF. CDR3 DNA: TGTGCCAGCCTCTCCCTCGGCCAGACGAGTTACATTGAGCAGTTCTTC.

There are many counts of this clonotype. The J gene is TRBJ2-1, the V gene TRBV7-9; the D gene is possibly TRBD2 (6 bases). CDR1 is SEHNR and CDR2 is FQNEAQ in the germline V gene (reference sequence). The CDR3 contains 13 residues. V was cut by 4 bases and J by 12 bases, with 16 bases left in between. The CDR3 DNA reads as TGTGCCAGCAGCTCCAGCGGGCCCGCCTGGCAGTTCTTC. Encoded protein: CASSSSGPAWQFF.

The sample holds many counts of this clonotype. The J gene is TRBJ1-1, the V gene TRBV28, with D possibly matching TRBD1 (6 bases). The ends were cut back, 3 bases at V and 4 bases at J, with 12 bases in the middle. Germline loops: CDR1 MDHEN, CDR2 SYDVKM. The CDR3 consists of 14 residues. The CDR3 region is CASSFSRGATEAFF. In DNA form, the CDR3 reads TGTGCCAGCAGTTTTTCGCGGGGGGCCACTGAAGCTTTCTTT.

This clonotype was counted a single time. The gene calls are TRBV7-2 and TRBJ2-7; 9 nucleotides align to TRBD2. The CDR3 is made up of 14 amino acids. The trim removed 4 bases at V and 3 bases at J, leaving 4 bases unmatched. Germline-derived CDR1 and CDR2 are SGHTA and FQGNSA. CDR3 in amino acids: CASSSSGDNYEQYF. CDR3 coding DNA: TGTGCCAGCAGCTCTAGCGGGGACAACTACGAGCAGTACTTC.

This clonotype was detected ten times or more. The CDR3 spells CASSFEGRDQPQHF. The CDR3 DNA reads TGTGCCAGCAGTTTCGAGGGGAGGGATCAGCCCCAGCATTTT. The gene calls are TRBV28 and TRBJ1-5, with a tentative D call TRBD1 (5 bases). This CDR3 has 14 amino acids. Germline lookup yields CDR1 MDHEN and CDR2 SYDVKM. Trimming pared 3 bases from V and 5 bases from J, leaving 11 bases between.

Details on this clonotype: A read error may explain this, as a much larger clone is one base away. The rearrangement links TRBV6-2 or TRBV6-3 to TRBJ2-1; TRBD2 matches at 8 bases. CDR1 is MNHEY and CDR2 is SVGEGT in the germline V gene. The V and J ends lost 10 bases and 6 bases, in that order; junction bases with no gene match: 11. The CDR3 runs 14 residues. The CDR3 DNA reads TGTGCCACCGATTTAAGCGGGGGCAGCAATGAGCAGTTCTTC. It specifies CATDLSGGSNEQFF.

In the case of this clonotype: The CDR3 ends on some other residue instead of the conserved phenylalanine or tryptophan, so this is likely a read error. V gene TRBV28 combines with J gene TRBJ2-7; possibly TRBD1 for D (5 bases). Germline CDR1 reads MDHEN; CDR2 reads SYDVKM. The germline V and J ends were trimmed by 3 bases and 0 bases, with 6 bases remaining between them. CDR3 length: 13 residues. For the CDR3, the DNA is TGTGCCAGCAGTTTTCAGGGCTCCTACGAGCAGTACTCC. Translation: CASSFQGSYEQYS.

This clonotype was picked up many times. The chain employs TRBV5-1 and TRBJ2-1; TRBD1 might be the D (5 bases). Trimming pared 4 bases from V and 9 bases from J, leaving 17 bases between. The CDR3 is 14 amino acids. Germline values: CDR1 SGHRS, CDR2 YFSETQ. The CDR3 reads CASSPQGGVGEQFF. The CDR3, as DNA: TGCGCCAGCAGCCCCCAGGGTGGGGTGGGTGAGCAGTTCTTC.

This sequence joins TRBV6-1 and TRBJ1-1; the D is unclear. The CDR3 covers 15 residues. In germline, CDR1 is MNHNS, CDR2 SASEGT. The V gene lost 6 bases and the J gene lost 1 base, with 15 bases spanning the gap. CDR3 residues: CASSRAPSGNTEAFF. In nucleotides, the CDR3 is TGTGCCAGCAGCCGCGCACCTTCAGGGAACACTGAAGCTTTCTTT.

The rearrangement links TRBV5-1 to TRBJ2-1; the D is unclear. Germline CDR1 is SGHRS and CDR2 is YFSETQ. V gave up 5 bases and J gave up 5 bases, with 17 bases separating them. The CDR3 consists of 15 residues. The CDR3 DNA follows: TGCGCCAGCAGAAGTGGCTTTAATATCGACAATGAGCAGTTCTTC. It is translated as CASRSGFNIDNEQFF.

This clonotype was seen once. This chain joins TRBV5-6 and TRBJ2-3; 10 nucleotides align to TRBD2. From germline, CDR1 is SGHDT and CDR2 YYEEEE. V lost 4 bases, J lost 3 bases, and 8 bases stayed unmatched. This CDR3 comprises 16 residues. The CDR3 region is CASSTLAGFITDTQYF. The CDR3 nucleotides are TGTGCCAGCAGCACACTAGCGGGATTTATAACAGATACGCAGTATTTT.

The chain joins TRBV9 to TRBJ2-2; weak D call: TRBD1 (5 bases). Germline V gives CDR1 SGDLS, CDR2 YYNGEE. The CDR3 spans 13 residues. V was shortened by 6 bases and J by 2 bases, with 8 bases between the two germline ends. CDR3 amino acids: CASNQGNTGELFF. In DNA, the CDR3 is TGTGCCAGCAATCAGGGTAACACCGGGGAGCTGTTTTTT.